One TCR beta chain is described in this entry. Generated by immunoSEQ multiplex PCR, the TCRdb table keeps only in-frame clones and is missing some. The data contain about 97,000 clones, roughly 79% of them singletons. The entry originates in a study of radiotherapy plus CTLA-4 blockade in lung cancer. The CDR3 length is 15 residues. J was trimmed by 4 bases and V by 5 bases; bases with no gene match: 12. Germline V gene data show CDR1 as SGHRS and CDR2 as YFSETQ. This TCR derives from a human donor with non-small cell lung cancer who had a partial response to radiotherapy plus ipilimumab. Some clones in this sample may be carry-over from other donors' samples. The sample here was peripheral blood, taken from a patient treated with radiotherapy plus ipilimumab. V and J are TRBV5-1 and TRBJ2-7; 7 nucleotides align to TRBD2. CDR3 in DNA: TGCGCCAGCAGTTCCAGCCCGGGAGGACTATACGAGCAGTACTTC. It yields the protein CASSSSPGGLYEQYF.